The 10 T cell receptor beta chains below come from one sample, sequenced in a study of T cells in Graves' hyperthyroidism and ophthalmopathy. The investigators amplified TCR beta CDR3 regions from RNA transcripts. The HTBI set primed first-round TCR CDR3 RT-PCR. MiXCR, run by TCRdb on the multiplex PCR reads, gives a single entry per CDR3 protein. In the table there are about 350,000 distinct CDR3 sequences, roughly 14% of which are singletons. The material sequenced was blood. Source of these receptors: a woman in her 30s with Graves' hyperthyroidism.

This sequence joins TRBV27 and TRBJ2-5; D unclear. CDR3 size: 10 residues. V was shortened by 10 bases and J by 4 bases, with 7 bases between the two germline ends. Germline V gene data show CDR1 as MNHEY and CDR2 as SMNVEV (reference sequence). The CDR3 bases are TGTGCCAATACCGGAGAGACCCAGTACTTC. It translates to CANTGETQYF.

Points on this clonotype: A read error may produce the germline difference seen at one junction end. V is TRBV30 and J is TRBJ2-7; D gene uncertain. The CDR3 has 13 amino acids. Germline assignment: CDR1 GTSNPN and CDR2 SVGIG (reference sequence). The CDR3 spells CAWSERISNEQYF. The CDR3 DNA reads TGTGCCTGGAGTGAAAGGATCTCCAACGAGCAGTACTTC.

Worth noting for this clonotype: The CDR3 does not close with the conserved phenylalanine or tryptophan, likely indicating a read error. V and J are TRBV6-2 or TRBV6-3 and TRBJ2-7; tentatively, D is TRBD2 (6 bases). Germline assignment: CDR1 MNHEY and CDR2 SVGEGT. V was pared by 5 bases and J by 9 bases, with 23 bases between. The CDR3 contains 15 residues. The CDR3 region is CASSPEEGLFSGQYL. CDR3 in DNA: TGTGCCAGCAGTCCCGAGGAGGGGCTCTTCTCGGGGCAGTACCTC.

The CDR3 protein is CASRLWGGSYNEQFF. CDR3 bases: TGTGCCAGCAGGCTCTGGGGGGGCTCCTACAATGAGCAGTTCTTC. The J gene is TRBJ2-1, the V gene TRBV13, with 7 positions matching TRBD2. This CDR3 region has 15 residues. Germline CDR1 is PRHDT and CDR2 is FYEKMQ (reference sequence). J was trimmed by 0 bases and V by 6 bases; bases with no gene match: 5.

This clonotype was found many times. The rearrangement joins TRBV29-1 to TRBJ1-1; D unresolved. CDR1 and CDR2 (germline): SQVTM, ANQGSEA. Trimming took 4 bases from V and 8 from J, leaving 14 bases between them. The CDR3 runs 12 residues. CDR3 residues: CSVGGRAGEAFF. CDR3 nucleotide sequence: TGCAGCGTTGGTGGGAGAGCAGGAGAAGCTTTCTTT.

Worth noting for this clonotype: Just one base apart from a much larger clone, this may be a read error. The J gene is TRBJ2-1, the V gene TRBV27; D possibly corresponds to TRBD1 (5 bases). V lost 8 bases and J lost 8, with 10 bases in between. This CDR3 comprises 11 residues. Germline assignment: CDR1 MNHEY and CDR2 SMNVEV (reference sequence). DNA for the CDR3: TGTGCCAGCCGCCAAGGGGATGAGCAGTTCTTC. Translation gives CASRQGDEQFF.

This clonotype has at least ten counts. The rearrangement links TRBV7-8 to TRBJ1-2, with D possibly TRBD1 on 6 matching bases. This CDR3 contains 14 residues. V gave up 5 bases and J gave up 5 bases, with 15 bases separating them. From germline, CDR1 is SGHVS and CDR2 FQNEAQ. The CDR3 bases are TGTGCCAGCAGCCCCCTACAGGGCCAGTATGGCTACACCTTC. This encodes CASSPLQGQYGYTF.

The chain employs TRBV13 and TRBJ1-3; D unclear. Per the germline V gene, CDR1 is PRHDT and CDR2 is FYEKMQ (reference sequence). Trimming removed 3 bases at V and 6 bases at J, with 9 bases between. The CDR3 contains 13 residues. The CDR3 nucleotides read TGTGCCAGCAGCTTGTGGTTTGAAAACACCATATATTTT. This codes for CASSLWFENTIYF.

In its sample, this clonotype was seen many times. The genes are TRBV7-9 and TRBJ1-2; possibly TRBD1 for D (5 bases). This CDR3 is 13 amino acids long. Looked up from germline, CDR1 is SEHNR and CDR2 is FQNEAQ (reference sequence). Trimming left V 6 bases short and J 8 bases short, with 16 bases between. DNA of the CDR3: TGTGCCAGCAGTCCAGGGCCTAGTGAAGGCTACACCTTC. Translation: CASSPGPSEGYTF.

This clonotype has a count of ten or more. This chain uses TRBV15 with TRBJ2-2; no definite D call. This CDR3 is built from 14 residues. Germline CDR1 is LNHNV and CDR2 is YYDKDF (reference sequence). V was cut by 0 bases and J by 6 bases, with 8 bases left in between. The DNA of the CDR3 is TGTGCCACCAGCAGAGATATTTTCCCCGGGGAGCTGTTTTTT. Amino acid sequence: CATSRDIFPGELFF. Full variable domain (outside the CDR3, taken from reference TRBV15 and TRBJ2-2): DAMVIQNPRYQVTQFGKPVTLSCSQTLNHNVMYWYQQKSSQAPKLLFHYYDKDFNNEADTPDNFQSRRPNTSFCFLDIRSPGLGDTAMYLCATSRDIFPGELFFGEGSRLTVL.